The clone carrying this TCR beta chain was detected many times. The sample belongs to a study of response to subunit inactivated influenza vaccine. TCRdb redid the calling of the RT-PCR reads with MiXCR, one entry per CDR3 protein. The data show fewer than 400,000 distinct CDR3 sequences, just over 20% seen once. The trim removed 2 bases at V and 5 bases at J, leaving 3 bases unmatched. From germline, CDR1 is KGHSH and CDR2 LQKENI. This CDR3 has 16 amino acids. This clonotype originated in a man aged 50 to 75 who received an inactivated influenza vaccine. The chain recombines TRBV18 with TRBJ1-4, with 12 bases fitting TRBD1. The sequences come from PBMCs from blood, collected 21 months after vaccination. CDR3 sequence: CASSPGTGGRNEKLFF. As DNA, the CDR3 is TGTGCCAGCTCACCAGGGACAGGGGGCCGGAATGAAAAACTGTTTTTT.